This TCR beta chain was observed in a study of T cells after yellow fever vaccination. The overall study: Fractions containing few cells were prepared with SMART-Seq v4 Ultra Low Input. Regarding the study as a whole: The CD4 compartment and the CD8 compartment contained a small share of clonotypes in common.

V gave up 2 bases and J gave up 0 bases, with 2 bases separating them. The CDR3 extends over 13 amino acids. From germline, CDR1 is GTSNPN and CDR2 SVGIG (reference sequence). It was through 5'RACE template switching that TCR cDNA was made, with a universal primer site and UMIs added. TCRdb recomputed calls from the 5' RACE reads with MiXCR, one row per CDR3 protein. The table has about 69,000 distinct CDR3 sequences, approximately 6.2% seen once. Many counts were recorded for this clonotype. Its antigen remains unknown. The chain combines TRBV30 with TRBJ1-6; D remains ambiguous. The input for sequencing was CD4+ T cells sorted from PBMCs, taken around 15 days after the first yellow fever vaccination. This receptor was obtained from a man aged 18 to 30 who received the YFV17D yellow fever vaccine. This CDR3 is CAWSNSYNSPLHF. Written as DNA, the CDR3 is TGTGCCTGGAGTAACTCCTATAATTCACCCCTCCACTTT.